Sequencing of this T cell receptor beta chain was carried out in a study of sequential checkpoint blockade in melanoma. CDR3 length equals 12 residues. Germline V gene lookup returns CDR1 LGHNT and CDR2 FRNRAP. J gave up 7 bases and V 8 bases, and 5 bases lay outside the gene matches. Sequenced by immunoSEQ multiplex PCR; TCRdb stores in-frame clones only, minus some. Of more than 9,500 clones in the sample, about 65% were seen once. The treatment denotes: randomized to nivolumab then ipilimumab (arm A) or the reverse (arm B). PBMC sorting kept live CD3+CD8+ cells without CD19 or CD56. Sequences were derived from CD8+ T cells sorted from blood (inferred from file names), sampled from a patient given nivolumab and ipilimumab in sequence. The V and J genes are TRBV12-5 and TRBJ2-4, with TRBD1 matching 7 bases. The receptor was derived from a human donor with melanoma. CDR3 nucleotides: TGTGCTAGTTCAGGGGGAGAGAACATTCAGTACTTC. The encoded protein is CASSGGENIQYF.